This T cell receptor beta chain was documented in a study of blood T cell repertoires in COVID-19. Libraries were prepared by immunoSEQ multiplex PCR; TCRdb keeps only in-frame clonotypes and omits some of them. The sample yields under 300,000 clones, around 81% seen once. A word on this clone: A junction boundary mismatches the germline segment, possibly from a read error.

The CDR3 covers 14 residues. Germline CDR1 and CDR2: MGHRA and YSYEKL. This clonotype was obtained from a woman aged 55-75 years with active or convalescent COVID-19. Input material: peripheral blood. V is TRBV4-1 and J is TRBJ1-5; D might be TRBD1 (5 bases). The CDR3 protein is CASSDQRGLLFPAF. As DNA, the CDR3 is TGCGCCAGCAGCGATCAAAGGGGTCTGTTATTCCCAGCATTT.